These 31 T cell receptor beta chains originate from one sample sequenced in a study of shared clonotypes between healthy human individuals. Positively selected for CCR7, the CD45RO-negative cells used as naive CD8 cells excluded terminally differentiated effector memory CD45RA+ cells. Some clones are missing from TCRdb's copy, which holds only in-frame ones; the method was immunoSEQ multiplex PCR. The table lists around 2.1 million clones, roughly 91% of them singletons. Sequenced input: naive CD8+ T cells from PBMCs. These receptors came from a man in his late teens or twenties in good health. Some clones in this sample may be carry-over from other donors' samples.

This chain joins TRBV9 and TRBJ1-2; 10 bases map to TRBD1. The CDR3 has 15 residues. V dropped 4 bases and J dropped 5; count of bases not matched to a gene: 8. Germline assignment: CDR1 SGDLS and CDR2 YYNGEE. The CDR3 sequence is CASSTPGTGVYGYTF. CDR3 coding DNA: TGTGCCAGCAGCACCCCGGGGACAGGGGTTTATGGCTACACCTTC. Variable domain in full (rest from reference TRBV9 and TRBJ1-2): DSGVTQTPKHLITATGQRVTLRCSPRSGDLSVYWYQQSLDQGLQFLIQYYNGEERAKGNILERFSAQQFPDLHSELNLSSLELGDSALYFCASSTPGTGVYGYTFGSGTRLTVV.

The CDR3 spells CAEKGAGGAYEQYF. The CDR3 DNA sequence: TGCGCGGAGAAAGGAGCGGGAGGTGCCTACGAGCAGTACTTC. The chain carries TRBV10-1 and TRBJ2-7; 9 bases are a match to TRBD2. This CDR3 contains 14 residues. Per the germline V gene, CDR1 is WNHNN and CDR2 is SYGVQD (reference sequence).

V and J are TRBV5-1 and TRBJ1-3, with 9 nucleotides matching TRBD1. The CDR3 covers 18 residues. With V trimmed by 3 bases and J by 2 bases, 12 bases remained unmatched. CDR1 and CDR2 (germline): SGHRS, YFSETQ. The CDR3 spells CASSSTGQGKATGNTIYF. CDR3 nucleotides: TGCGCCAGCAGCTCGACGGGACAGGGAAAGGCGACTGGAAACACCATATATTTT.

The V call is TRBV29-1, the J call TRBJ1-1, with TRBD1 matching 7 bases. This CDR3 region has 14 residues. Germline CDR1 is SQVTM and CDR2 is ANQGSEA. The trim removed 7 bases at V and 1 base at J, leaving 9 bases unmatched. CDR3: CSGVDRVPNTEAFF. In nucleotides, the CDR3 is TGCAGCGGGGTCGACAGGGTGCCGAACACTGAAGCTTTCTTT. Drawing the rest from reference TRBV29-1 and TRBJ1-1, the complete variable domain is SAVISQKPSRDICQRGTSLTIQCQVDSQVTMMFWYRQQPGQSLTLIATANQGSEATYESGFVIDKFPISRPNLTFSTLTVSNMSPEDSSIYLCSGVDRVPNTEAFFGQGTRLTVV.

As to this clone: Other DNA sequences of this sample code for an identical CDR3. This chain uses TRBV28 with TRBJ1-5, with unresolved D. The germline V and J ends were trimmed by 3 bases and 4 bases, with 10 bases remaining between them. The germline V gene has CDR1 MDHEN and CDR2 SYDVKM. CDR3 length: 14 residues. CDR3 amino acids: CASSFLGENQPQHF. The CDR3, as DNA: TGTGCCAGCAGTTTCCTCGGGGAGAATCAGCCCCAGCATTTT. Using reference TRBV28 and TRBJ1-5 for the parts outside the CDR3, the full variable domain is DVKVTQSSRYLVKRTGEKVFLECVQDMDHENMFWYRQDPGLGLRLIYFSYDVKMKEKGDIPEGYSVSREKKERFSLILESASTNQTSMYLCASSFLGENQPQHFGDGTRLSIL.

V is TRBV11-2 and J is TRBJ1-2; the D gene is possibly TRBD1 (6 bases). Germline V CDR1 and CDR2: SGHAT, FQNNGV. The V end lost 1 base, the J end lost 3 bases, and 12 bases lay between the germline ends. CDR3 length: 15 residues. CDR3 coding DNA: TGTGCCAGCAGCTTAGTGGGCGGGGGCGACTATGGCTACACCTTC. It yields the protein CASSLVGGGDYGYTF.

The V and J genes are TRBV9 and TRBJ2-7; either TRBD1 or TRBD2 may supply D (6 bases each). This CDR3 has 13 amino acids. Trimming removed 1 base from V and 6 bases from J, with 11 bases in between. Looked up from germline, CDR1 is SGDLS and CDR2 is YYNGEE. The CDR3 DNA reads TGTGCCAGCAGCGTAAAGGGGGGTGGCGAGCAGTACTTC. Amino acids: CASSVKGGGEQYF.

The genes are TRBV28 and TRBJ1-1; D remains ambiguous. V gave up 5 bases and J gave up 3 bases, with 10 bases separating them. This CDR3 contains 13 residues. Germline CDR1 and CDR2: MDHEN and SYDVKM. CDR3 sequence: CASSLIAYTEAFF. CDR3 coding DNA: TGTGCCAGCAGTCTCATCGCTTACACTGAAGCTTTCTTT.

The chain uses TRBV18 and TRBJ2-5; perhaps D is TRBD1 or TRBD2 (6 bases each). The CDR3 length is 15 residues. Germline V CDR1 and CDR2: KGHSH, LQKENI. V lost 8 bases and J 1 base, leaving 17 bases between the germline ends. In nucleotides, the CDR3 is TGTGCCAGCACTATCGGGGGCGGCCTCCAAGAGACCCAGTACTTC. Protein product: CASTIGGGLQETQYF.

This chain joins TRBV5-6 and TRBJ1-2; 8 nucleotides align to TRBD1. The CDR3 runs 15 residues. V trimming: 4 bases; J trimming: 4 bases; junction bases outside the gene matches: 9. The germline V gene has CDR1 SGHDT and CDR2 YYEEEE. The CDR3 DNA reads as TGTGCCAGCAGCGGGATGGACAGGGTATCCTATGGCTACACCTTC. Its translation: CASSGMDRVSYGYTF. Full variable domain (outside the CDR3, taken from reference TRBV5-6 and TRBJ1-2): DAGVTQSPTHLIKTRGQQVTLRCSPKSGHDTVSWYQQALGQGPQFIFQYYEEEERQRGNFPDRFSGHQFPNYSSELNVNALLLGDSALYLCASSGMDRVSYGYTFGSGTRLTVV.

The chain uses TRBV6-4 and TRBJ2-1; 11 bases match TRBD2. The CDR3 covers 15 residues. Germline V gives CDR1 MRHNA, CDR2 SNTAGT. After removal of 10 bases from V and 5 bases from J, the junction contained 10 bases not matched to a gene. The DNA of the CDR3 is TGTGCCACCGCGACGACTAGCGGGATTAACAATGAGCAGTTCTTC. This encodes CATATTSGINNEQFF.

The rearrangement joins TRBV5-8 to TRBJ2-1; 12 nucleotides line up with TRBD2. The CDR3 is made up of 15 amino acids. V lost 2 bases and J lost 4; bases outside the gene matches: 1. Germline V CDR1 and CDR2: SGHTS, YDEGEE. CDR3 bases: TGTGCCAGCAGCTTTGGGACTAGCGGGTACAATGAGCAGTTCTTC. It is translated as CASSFGTSGYNEQFF.

This rearrangement joins TRBV4-1 to TRBJ1-2; 7 bases map to TRBD1. CDR3 size: 15 residues. The germline CDR1 and CDR2 sequences are MGHRA and YSYEKL. V gave up 3 bases and J gave up 4 bases; unmatched junction bases: 8. This CDR3 is CASSQSAGTAYGYTF. CDR3 in DNA: TGCGCCAGCAGCCAGTCTGCCGGGACAGCCTATGGCTACACCTTC.

The genes are TRBV27 and TRBJ2-7; the D is unclear. Germline loops: CDR1 MNHEY, CDR2 SMNVEV (reference sequence). The CDR3 runs 15 residues. Trimming stripped 3 bases from V and 7 bases from J, with 19 bases between. The CDR3 DNA is TGTGCCAGCAGTTTCGCGGTTGACGGACCCGTGGAGCAGTACTTC. Translating gives CASSFAVDGPVEQYF.

The V and J genes are TRBV15 and TRBJ2-5, with D unclear. The CDR3 has 14 residues. Germline V lookup: CDR1 LNHNV, CDR2 YYDKDF (reference sequence). Trimming took off 5 bases at V and 1 base at J, with 11 bases between the two ends. The DNA of the CDR3 is TGTGCCACCAGCGCAACGGGTCTCCAAGAGACCCAGTACTTC. It codes for CATSATGLQETQYF.

In this sample, this clone turned up a few times. The V gene is TRBV7-8, the J gene TRBJ1-1; the D is unclear. The CDR3 has 13 amino acids. V was trimmed by 4 bases and J by 1 base, leaving 7 bases between them. The germline V gene has CDR1 SGHVS and CDR2 FQNEAQ. The CDR3 reads CASSSSPNTEAFF. In nucleotides, the CDR3 is TGTGCCAGCAGCTCGAGCCCGAACACTGAAGCTTTCTTT.

The V call is TRBV15, the J call TRBJ2-7, with TRBD1 identical over 9 bases. J gave up 6 bases and V 1 base, and 4 bases lay outside the gene matches. The V gene's germline CDR1 is LNHNV and CDR2 YYDKDF (reference sequence). The CDR3 is 14 residues long. The CDR3 DNA reads TGTGCCACCAGCAGAGGGGACAGGGCTGTCGAGCAGTACTTC. Translating it yields CATSRGDRAVEQYF.

The chain couples TRBV7-9 to TRBJ1-2, with TRBD1 matching over 8 bases. CDR3 size: 15 residues. The ends lost 3 bases at V and 5 bases at J; junction bases unmatched: 8. Germline V CDR1 and CDR2: SEHNR, FQNEAQ (reference sequence). CDR3 bases: TGTGCCAGCAGCTTTTCAGGGGGCGTCCTTTATGGCTACACCTTC. Its protein is CASSFSGGVLYGYTF.

This chain connects TRBV5-4 to TRBJ2-7, with D tentatively TRBD2 (5 bases). From germline, CDR1 is SGHNT and CDR2 YYREEE (reference sequence). This CDR3 has 14 amino acids. V was trimmed by 6 bases and J by 3 bases, leaving 16 bases between them. The CDR3 spells CASICGWQFYEQYF. The DNA for the CDR3 is TGTGCCAGCATCTGCGGGTGGCAGTTCTACGAGCAGTACTTC.

V gene TRBV19 combines with J gene TRBJ2-7; a weak D match, TRBD1 (7 bases). The V gene's germline CDR1 is LNHDA and CDR2 SQIVND (reference sequence). V was clipped by 7 bases and J by 6 bases, with 16 bases between them. The CDR3 sequence is 13 residues long. For the CDR3, the DNA is TGTGCCAGTAACCCACGACAGGGAGGCGAGCAGTACTTC. Translation gives CASNPRQGGEQYF. The full variable domain, in which reference TRBV19 and TRBJ2-7 provide the parts outside the CDR3, is DGGITQSPKYLFRKEGQNVTLSCEQNLNHDAMYWYRQDPGQGLRLIYYSQIVNDFQKGDIAEGYSVSREKKESFPLTVTSAQKNPTAFYLCASNPRQGGEQYFGPGTRLTVT.

The chain is built from TRBV27 and TRBJ2-1, with D possibly matching TRBD1 (5 bases). The ends were cut back, 2 bases at V and 5 bases at J, with 10 bases in the middle. CDR1 MNHEY and CDR2 SMNVEV come from the germline V gene (reference sequence). The CDR3 loop spans 14 amino acids. CDR3 coding DNA: TGTGCCAGCAGTTTAGGGGCAGGGCACAATGAGCAGTTCTTC. Translated: CASSLGAGHNEQFF.

The chain joins TRBV19 to TRBJ2-5; no definite D call. The CDR3 length is 13 residues. The V gene lost 9 bases and the J gene lost 1 base, with 12 bases spanning the gap. CDR1 and CDR2 (germline): LNHDA, SQIVND (reference sequence). CDR3 coding DNA: TGTGCCAGCAGCCTTTATACCCAAGAGACCCAGTACTTC. It is translated as CASSLYTQETQYF.

The chain uses TRBV5-1 and TRBJ1-2; D may be TRBD1 (6 bases). Germline V lookup: CDR1 SGHRS, CDR2 YFSETQ. The V end lost 4 bases, the J end lost 4 bases, and 14 bases lay between the germline ends. The CDR3 length is 14 residues. CDR3 nucleotides: TGCGCCAGCAGCCTCCGGGACACTTTCTATGGCTACACCTTC. It specifies CASSLRDTFYGYTF. Full variable domain (remainder filled in from reference TRBV5-1 and TRBJ1-2): KAGVTQTPRYLIKTRGQQVTLSCSPISGHRSVSWYQQTPGQGLQFLFEYFSETQRNKGNFPGRFSGRQFSNSRSEMNVSTLELGDSALYLCASSLRDTFYGYTFGSGTRLTVV.

This clone was counted once. J is TRBJ1-1 and V is TRBV19; the match to TRBD1 covers 9 bases. The CDR3 has 17 residues. From germline, CDR1 is LNHDA and CDR2 SQIVND (reference sequence). V lost 1 base to trimming and J lost 7 bases; unmatched junction nucleotides: 13. This CDR3 reads CASSIGPVWDRDHEAFF. In DNA form, the CDR3 reads TGTGCCAGTAGTATAGGCCCCGTATGGGACAGGGATCATGAAGCTTTCTTT.

The chain joins TRBV9 to TRBJ1-2, with TRBD1 matching 9 bases. Germline trimming cut 3 bases from V and 5 bases from J; bases unmatched to any gene: 5. The germline V gene has CDR1 SGDLS and CDR2 YYNGEE. There are 14 residues in the CDR3. The CDR3 nucleotides read TGTGCCAGCAGCGAAGGGACAGGGCCGTATGGCTACACCTTC. It specifies CASSEGTGPYGYTF.

The V and J genes are TRBV19 and TRBJ2-1; the D is unclear. This CDR3 spans 13 amino acids. V was shortened by 6 bases and J by 3 bases, with 9 bases between the two germline ends. Germline assignment: CDR1 LNHDA and CDR2 SQIVND (reference sequence). CDR3 loop: CASSSVFYNEQFF. The CDR3 DNA follows: TGTGCCAGTAGCTCCGTTTTCTACAATGAGCAGTTCTTC.

The V call is TRBV15, the J call TRBJ2-1, with 8 bases matching TRBD2. The trim removed 1 base at V and 10 bases at J, leaving 6 bases unmatched. Germline V gives CDR1 LNHNV, CDR2 YYDKDF (reference sequence). The CDR3 spans 14 residues. CDR3 coding DNA: TGTGCCACCAGCAGAGGTCTAGGCGGGAGGGAGCAGTTCTTC. This encodes CATSRGLGGREQFF.

This chain joins TRBV6-4 and TRBJ2-1, with 10 nucleotides matching TRBD2. Germline CDR1 is MRHNA and CDR2 is SNTAGT. The CDR3 covers 18 residues. Losses at the gene ends were 0 bases for V and 9 bases for J; bases not matched to a gene: 14. The CDR3: CASSDSKPAGGPRAEQFF. For the CDR3, the DNA is TGTGCCAGCAGTGACTCGAAGCCAGCGGGAGGGCCCAGGGCTGAGCAGTTCTTC.

This clone has only one observation. This chain joins TRBV13 and TRBJ2-2; no reliable D call. CDR1 and CDR2 from the germline V gene are PRHDT and FYEKMQ (reference sequence). The CDR3 contains 13 residues. Trimming removed 5 bases from V and 3 bases from J, with 7 bases in between. CDR3 coding DNA: TGTGCCAGCAGCCCGCCCCACACCGGGGAGCTGTTTTTT. It is translated as CASSPPHTGELFF.

V usage is TRBV9 and J usage is TRBJ2-3; 8 nucleotides line up with TRBD1. The V gene's germline CDR1 is SGDLS and CDR2 YYNGEE. Trimming took 0 bases from V and 4 from J; bases not matched to a gene: 4. The CDR3 covers 15 residues. CDR3 region: CASSVDDRGADTQYF. Written as DNA, the CDR3 is TGTGCCAGCAGCGTAGATGACAGGGGCGCAGATACGCAGTATTTT.

The rearrangement joins TRBV27 to TRBJ1-2; D unresolved. CDR1 is MNHEY and CDR2 is SMNVEV in the germline V gene (reference sequence). The CDR3 has 12 residues. Trimming cost V 6 bases and J 7 bases, with 12 bases left between them. The CDR3 DNA is TGTGCCAGCAGAAGAATCCTGGGTGGCTACACCTTC. It is translated as CASRRILGGYTF.